A selection of T cell receptor beta chains follows, all from one sample in a study of read filtering for tumor transcriptome and immune sequencing. Using its own MiXCR run on the reads, TCRdb lists one record per CDR3 protein. The table lists about 60,000 distinct CDR3 sequences, around 13% of them singletons. Sequenced input: a population of CD138-negative cells sorted from bone marrow. These receptors were taken from a donor at least 40 years old with multiple myeloma. Each CDR3 is given with its conserved first and last residue. D genes are given only for firm matches. Size values are once, few and many counts, or a class for expanded clones, and some rows have none.

clone size,V gene,D gene,J gene,CDR3 length,CDR3 DNA,CDR3 protein
-,TRBV5-1,-,TRBJ2-7,15,TGCGCCAGCGCAGCAGGGGGGGGGCGCGGAGACGAGCAGTACTTC,CASAAGGGRGDEQYF
many,TRBV10-3,-,TRBJ1-1,15,TGTGCCATCAGTGCAACCGGGAACATGAACACTGAAGCTTTCTTT,CAISATGNMNTEAFF
many,TRBV4-3,-,TRBJ1-1,12,TGCGCCAGCAGCCATATGACAGGCCCCGCTTTCTTT,CASSHMTGPAFF
-,TRBV3-1,-,TRBJ1-5,15,TGTGCCAGCAGCCAAACCACCCAGGGTCTAGGGCCCCAGCATTTT,CASSQTTQGLGPQHF
-,TRBV7-9,TRBD1,TRBJ1-1,16,TGTGCCAGCAGACCGCAGGGGGAGTCGAGGGGCACTGAAGCTTTCTTT,CASRPQGESRGTEAFF
many,TRBV7-8,-,TRBJ2-1,14,TGTGCCAGCAGCTTAGGTGGCAGGGTCAATGAGCAGTTCTTC,CASSLGGRVNEQFF
-,TRBV7-2,-,TRBJ1-6,15,TGTGCCAGCAGCCGACGGGACAAGGGTTTTTCACCCCTCCACTTT,CASSRRDKGFSPLHF
many,TRBV29-1,-,TRBJ2-2,14,TGCAGCGCAAAAGGGACTCTGACACGGGGGGAGCTGTTTTTT,CSAKGTLTRGELFF
many,TRBV2,-,TRBJ2-5,14,TGTGCCAGCATCAAGGACAGATCCCAAGAGACCCAGTACTTC,CASIKDRSQETQYF
many,TRBV29-1,-,TRBJ2-7,12,TGCAGCGTTGAATTGACAGTTTCCGAGCAGTACTTC,CSVELTVSEQYF
many,TRBV20-1,-,TRBJ2-5,13,TGCAGTGCTAGACCCGCGACCTGGGAGACCCAGTACTTC,CSARPATWETQYF
few,TRBV20-1,TRBD1,TRBJ1-2,15,TGCAGTGCTTATGCCCGGGACAGGGTTTCATATGGCTACACCTTC,CSAYARDRVSYGYTF
many,TRBV20-1,TRBD1,TRBJ1-5,15,TGCAGTGCCCCCTCCGGGACAGGGTATAATCAGCCCCAGCATTTT,CSAPSGTGYNQPQHF
many,TRBV6-5,-,TRBJ2-1,13,TGTGCCAGCAGCCGAACTAGTTTCCATGAGCAGTTCTTC,CASSRTSFHEQFF
-,TRBV12-3/TRBV12-4,TRBD1,TRBJ1-5,16,TGTGCCAGCAGGGGGACAGGGGCGGGTAGCAATCAGCCCCAGCATTTT,CASRGTGAGSNQPQHF
many,TRBV20-1,-,TRBJ2-3,14,TGCAGTGCTAGAGATCCCCCCCCAGCAGATACGCAGTATTTT,CSARDPPPADTQYF
-,TRBV15,-,TRBJ1-3,15,TGTGCCACCAGCTATTGGGGGATTGCTGGAAACACCATATATTTT,CATSYWGIAGNTIYF
many,TRBV2,-,TRBJ2-2,14,TGTGCCAGCAGTGAAGAGAGAAACACCGGGGAGCTGTTTTTT,CASSEERNTGELFF
-,TRBV7-3,-,TRBJ2-5,15,TGTGCCAGCAGTGAGGGGGGGCGGTCACAAGAGACCCAGTACTTC,CASSEGGRSQETQYF
-,TRBV29-1,-,TRBJ1-2,14,TGCAGCGTTGAAGGGGGGTCTCTTATAGGTGGCTACACCTTC,CSVEGGSLIGGYTF
many,TRBV7-9,-,TRBJ1-6,13,TGTGCCAGCAGTGACACGACGAATTCACCCCTCCACTTT,CASSDTTNSPLHF
many,TRBV20-1,-,TRBJ1-1,14,TGCAGTGCTAGAGGGGCTTCGTGGGGCCATGAAGCTTTCTTT,CSARGASWGHEAFF
-,TRBV13,-,TRBJ2-7,14,TGTGCCAGCAGCTCTAGGAGGCGACTCTACGAGCAGTACTTC,CASSSRRRLYEQYF
many,TRBV2,-,TRBJ2-2,13,TGTGCCAGCAACCCGGACATGACCGGGGAGCTGTTTTTT,CASNPDMTGELFF
many,TRBV6-6,-,TRBJ1-1,10,TGTGCCAGCAGTTACTCGGTAGCTTTCTTT,CASSYSVAFF
-,TRBV5-6,-,TRBJ1-6,13,TGTGCCAGCAGCGAGGGGGGTATTTCACCCCTCCACTTT,CASSEGGISPLHF
-,TRBV19,TRBD1,TRBJ1-1,15,TGTGCCAGTAGTATCGCGGACAGGTCCAACACTGAAGCTTTCTTT,CASSIADRSNTEAFF
many,TRBV5-1,TRBD1,TRBJ2-7,13,TGCGCCACTACGACAGGGGTCGGCTACGAGCAGTACTTC,CATTTGVGYEQYF
many,TRBV7-3,-,TRBJ2-2,16,TGTGCCAGCAGCTTAAAATTGGGGGCTGCGGCCGGGGAGCTGTTTTTT,CASSLKLGAAAGELFF
many,TRBV6-5,TRBD2,TRBJ2-7,13,TGTGCCAGCAGCCGCGGGGGGACCTACGAGCAGTACTTC,CASSRGGTYEQYF
many,TRBV12-5,-,TRBJ2-1,15,TGTGCTAGTGGTTGGGGCAAAAGCTCCTACAATGAGCAGTTCTTC,CASGWGKSSYNEQFF
many,TRBV12-3/TRBV12-4,-,TRBJ2-3,14,TGTGCCAGCAGTTTATTCGGCAGTACAGATACGCAGTATTTT,CASSLFGSTDTQYF
many,TRBV6-2/TRBV6-3,TRBD2,TRBJ2-3,14,TGTGCCAGCAAGCCTAGCGGGAGCACAGATACGCAGTATTTT,CASKPSGSTDTQYF
many,TRBV7-2,-,TRBJ2-1,16,TGTGCCAGCAGCTCAACTCGGGACTTCACCTACAATGAGCAGTTCTTC,CASSSTRDFTYNEQFF
many,TRBV9,-,TRBJ2-2,15,TGTGCCAGCAGCGTAGGGGCGGCCAGCACCGGGGAGCTGTTTTTT,CASSVGAASTGELFF
many,TRBV29-1,TRBD2,TRBJ2-1,14,TGCAGCGTTGATGCTAGCGGATTATACAATGAGCAGTTCTTC,CSVDASGLYNEQFF
-,TRBV5-1,-,TRBJ2-7,14,TGCGCCAGCAGCTTCTGGGCGATGACCTACGAGCAGTACTTC,CASSFWAMTYEQYF
many,TRBV7-2,TRBD2,TRBJ2-3,12,TGTGCCAGCAGCTCCAAAGCGGGAGGTGAATATTTT,CASSSKAGGEYF
many,TRBV12-3/TRBV12-4,-,TRBJ1-1,14,TGTGCCAGCAGTTTTGGGCAGGGGAGAACTGAAGCTTTCTTT,CASSFGQGRTEAFF
many,TRBV12-3/TRBV12-4,TRBD1,TRBJ1-5,16,TGTGCCAGCAGTCCAGATGCGGACAGGCGCAATCAGCCCCAGCATTTT,CASSPDADRRNQPQHF
many,TRBV11-2,-,TRBJ2-7,15,TGTGCCAGCAGCTTAGATGCGGGGCCCTCCTACGAGCAGTACTTC,CASSLDAGPSYEQYF
-,TRBV10-3,-,TRBJ2-3,15,TGTGCCATCACGTCGGACAAAACTAGCACAGATACGCAGTATTTT,CAITSDKTSTDTQYF
many,TRBV20-1,-,TRBJ2-6,17,TGCAGTGCTAGAGTTTTCGTTTCCGGGGCTGGGGCCAACGTCCTGACTTTC,CSARVFVSGAGANVLTF
many,TRBV20-1,-,TRBJ2-2,13,TGCAGTGCGGGGCCCGCGAACACCGGGGAGCTGTTTTTT,CSAGPANTGELFF
many,TRBV20-1,TRBD2,TRBJ2-3,16,TGCAGTGCTAGAGCCACTCTAGCGGGCCTCACAGATACGCAGTATTTT,CSARATLAGLTDTQYF
many,TRBV20-1,-,TRBJ2-1,13,TGCAGTGCTAGAATCCCCGGGCCTAATGAGCAGTTCTTC,CSARIPGPNEQFF
many,TRBV7-3,TRBD1,TRBJ2-3,15,TGTGCCAGCAGCCCCGGACAGGGGTCATGGGATACGCAGTATTTT,CASSPGQGSWDTQYF
many,TRBV29-1,TRBD2,TRBJ2-3,15,TGCAGCCTTGGCCCCGGGACTAGTCGCACAGATACGCAGTATTTT,CSLGPGTSRTDTQYF